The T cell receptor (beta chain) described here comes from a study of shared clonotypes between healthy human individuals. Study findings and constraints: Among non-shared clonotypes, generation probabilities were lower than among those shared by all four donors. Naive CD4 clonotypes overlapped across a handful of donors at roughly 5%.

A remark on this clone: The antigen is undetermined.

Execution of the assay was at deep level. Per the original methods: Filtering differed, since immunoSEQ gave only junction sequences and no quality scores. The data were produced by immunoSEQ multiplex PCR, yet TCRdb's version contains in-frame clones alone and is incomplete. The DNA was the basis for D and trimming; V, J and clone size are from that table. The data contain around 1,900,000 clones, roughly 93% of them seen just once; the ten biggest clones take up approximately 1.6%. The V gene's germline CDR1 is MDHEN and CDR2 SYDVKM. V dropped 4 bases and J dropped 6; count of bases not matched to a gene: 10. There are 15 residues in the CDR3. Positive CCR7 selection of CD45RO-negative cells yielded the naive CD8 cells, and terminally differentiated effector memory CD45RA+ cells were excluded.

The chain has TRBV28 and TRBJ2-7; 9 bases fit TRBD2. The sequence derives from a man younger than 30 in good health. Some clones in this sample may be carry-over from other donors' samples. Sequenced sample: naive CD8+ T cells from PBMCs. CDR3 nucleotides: TGTGCCAGCAGTTCCCTTAGCGGGAGTTCTAGCGAGCAGTACTTC. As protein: CASSSLSGSSSEQYF.